Listed below are T cell receptor beta chains from one sample, sequenced in a study of T-cell reconstitution after alpha-beta-depleted transplantation in children. TCRdb called the PCR reads again in MiXCR, with one record for every CDR3 protein. Counted here are 540,000 or so distinct CDR3 sequences, under 30% occurring once; the ten biggest clones make up 13% to 15%. Sample: PBMCs, mostly from graft donor cells, taken 360 days after TCRalphabeta/CD19-depleted stem cell transplant. Receptors originate from a boy less than two years old who had a stem cell transplant for acute myeloid leukemia, so the T cells may come from the graft donor. Both conserved end residues are part of each CDR3. Fields, in order: D gene, J gene, V gene, clone size, CDR3 DNA, CDR3 protein. A D gene is named only where the DNA matches it firmly. Only some rows state a clone size, as once, few, many or a class for expanded clones.

TRBD1 | TRBJ1-2 | TRBV20-1 | NA | TGCAGTGCTAGACAACTGGGACAGGGGGAAAACTATGGCTACACCTTC | CSARQLGQGENYGYTF
TRBD1 | TRBJ1-6 | TRBV7-6 | NA | TGTGCCAGCAGCTTAGCAGGGGGCGATAATTCACCCCTCCACTTT | CASSLAGGDNSPLHF
NA | TRBJ1-4 | TRBV20-1 | many | TGCAGTGCTAGAGTCGGTGAAAAACTGTTTTTT | CSARVGEKLFF
TRBD2 | TRBJ2-1 | TRBV24-1 | few | TGTGCCACCAGTGACCGATTTATCGGGGGGGCCAACAATGAGCAGTTCTTC | CATSDRFIGGANNEQFF
NA | TRBJ2-1 | TRBV4-3 | many | TGCGCCAGCAGCCACGCAGGTCACAGCAACAATGAGCAGTTCTTC | CASSHAGHSNNEQFF
TRBD2 | TRBJ2-1 | TRBV7-6 | NA | TGTGCCAGCAGCCTATCTAAGTCCGGGACTAGCCTTACAGGGCAGTTCTTC | CASSLSKSGTSLTGQFF
NA | TRBJ2-1 | TRBV18 | few | TGTGCCAGCTCCCCAACCGGGACTGAATCGAATGAGCAGTTCTTC | CASSPTGTESNEQFF
NA | TRBJ1-1 | TRBV21-1 | many | TGTGCCAGCAGCAAGGGGGTCACTGAAGCTTTCTTT | CASSKGVTEAFF
TRBD1 | TRBJ1-2 | TRBV29-1 | few | TGCAGCGTTGGGGACAGTAACGGCGCGAAAAATGGCTACACCTTC | CSVGDSNGAKNGYTF
NA | TRBJ2-1 | TRBV20-1 | few | TGCAGTGCTAGTCCGGGTGGCGGGGGCCATTACAATGAGCAGTTCTTC | CSASPGGGGHYNEQFF
TRBD1 | TRBJ2-7 | TRBV12-3/TRBV12-4 | few | TGTGCCAGCAGTTTGTGGGACAGCGACTACGAGCAGTACTTC | CASSLWDSDYEQYF
NA | TRBJ2-3 | TRBV28 | many | TGTGCCAGCAGTCCCCCGGGGCCCACGGGAGATACGCAGTATTTT | CASSPPGPTGDTQYF
NA | TRBJ2-5 | TRBV5-1 | many | TGCGCCAGCAGCTTGGACCCCTTAACTAGGAGCGGTCAAGAGACCCAGTACTTC | CASSLDPLTRSGQETQYF
NA | TRBJ2-5 | TRBV12-3/TRBV12-4 | NA | TGTGCCAGCAGTCTCGGGGGGCGGGCGGAGACCCAGTACTTC | CASSLGGRAETQYF
TRBD1 | TRBJ1-6 | TRBV12-3/TRBV12-4 | few | TGTGCCAGCAGTACGGGACAGGGGCAATCACCCCTCCACTTT | CASSTGQGQSPLHF
NA | TRBJ1-4 | TRBV12-3/TRBV12-4 | NA | TGTGCCAGCAGTTCCCGCAGGGGAACTAATGAAAAACTGTTTTTT | CASSSRRGTNEKLFF
NA | TRBJ2-1 | TRBV6-1 | few | TGTGCCAGCAGTGAGATGACTAGAAACAATGAGCAGTTCTTC | CASSEMTRNNEQFF
TRBD2 | TRBJ2-5 | TRBV28 | NA | TGTGCGACGACTAGCGGGGGGGGAGAGACCCAGTACTTC | CATTSGGGETQYF
TRBD1 | TRBJ2-2 | TRBV20-1 | NA | TGCAGTGCTAGAGGGGTCAGGGGGACCGGGGAGCTGTTTTTT | CSARGVRGTGELFF
NA | TRBJ2-7 | TRBV7-9 | few | TGTGCCAGCAGCATGAGGGGTTACGAGCAGTACTTC | CASSMRGYEQYF
NA | TRBJ2-5 | TRBV29-1 | many | TGCAGCGTTGAGCTGGGCGGGCAAGAGACCCAGTACTTC | CSVELGGQETQYF
NA | TRBJ1-4 | TRBV20-1 | NA | TGCAGTGCTAGAGATAGTCTAATTGATGAAAAACTGTTTTTT | CSARDSLIDEKLFF
NA | TRBJ2-2 | TRBV9 | many | TGTGCCAGCAGCGTAGACGCCTTCAACACCGGGGAGCTGTTTTTT | CASSVDAFNTGELFF
NA | TRBJ1-1 | TRBV13 | NA | TGTGCCAGCAGCTTCGGACTTTTTGAAGCTTTCTTT | CASSFGLFEAFF
TRBD1 | TRBJ1-4 | TRBV29-1 | many | TGCAGCGTTGTGGGGGACAGGGAAAAACTGTTTTTT | CSVVGDREKLFF
NA | TRBJ2-1 | TRBV4-1 | NA | TGCGCCAGCAGCCAAGTCCGTTTCGATGAGCAGTTCTTC | CASSQVRFDEQFF
NA | TRBJ2-3 | TRBV12-3/TRBV12-4 | few | TGTGCCAGCAGAGTGTGGGGGGCGGGAGATACGCAGTATTTT | CASRVWGAGDTQYF
NA | TRBJ1-2 | TRBV14 | once | TGTGCCAGCAGCAAAGAGGCAGGTTTATATGGCTACACCTTC | CASSKEAGLYGYTF
NA | TRBJ2-7 | TRBV6-2/TRBV6-3 | NA | TGTGCCAGCAGTACGCCCTCGGACACGAACCCCTACGAGCAGTACTTC | CASSTPSDTNPYEQYF
NA | TRBJ1-6 | TRBV6-1 | few | TGTGCCAGCAGCCCGGGACCTCAAGGCTCACCCCTCCACTTT | CASSPGPQGSPLHF
NA | TRBJ1-6 | TRBV20-1 | few | TGCAGTGCTAGAGCCACAGGGACTTATAATTCACCCCTCCACTTT | CSARATGTYNSPLHF
NA | TRBJ2-3 | TRBV28 | many | TGTGCCAGCAGTTCCCCCCAGGAATACACAGATACGCAGTATTTT | CASSSPQEYTDTQYF
NA | TRBJ1-1 | TRBV29-1 | many | TGCAGCGTTGCAGGAAAGTTGAACACTGAAGCTTTCTTT | CSVAGKLNTEAFF
NA | TRBJ2-7 | TRBV28 | few | TGTGCCAGCAGTTTTGTGCCCTACGAGCAGTACTTC | CASSFVPYEQYF
NA | TRBJ2-3 | TRBV5-1 | many | TGCGCCAGCAGCTTTAACCCGGGGGGCCGGACCCCAGATACGCAGTATTTT | CASSFNPGGRTPDTQYF
NA | TRBJ1-1 | TRBV3-1 | NA | TGTGCCAGCAGCCAAGGTCCCTCTCTTAGGGCGGAAGGAGCTTTCTTT | CASSQGPSLRAEGAFF
NA | TRBJ1-1 | TRBV6-1 | few | TGTGCCAGCGGTCGATGGGGAGGGCGCGATCTCAAGGAAGCTTTCTTT | CASGRWGGRDLKEAFF
NA | TRBJ1-1 | TRBV6-4 | NA | TGTGCCAGCCCCCCCCCTCGGAGAAGGAACACTGAAGCTTTCTTT | CASPPPRRRNTEAFF
TRBD1 | TRBJ2-1 | TRBV5-6 | many | TGTGCCAGCAGAACAGGGGGCGGGTCTATTAATGAGCAGTTCTTC | CASRTGGGSINEQFF
NA | TRBJ2-1 | TRBV12-3/TRBV12-4 | many | TGTGCCAGCAGATCGGTCCGGCCGGAGCAGTTCTTC | CASRSVRPEQFF
NA | TRBJ1-2 | TRBV20-1 | NA | TGCAGTGCTAGTGGCGGGACGAGGTATACCTTC | CSASGGTRYTF
NA | TRBJ2-3 | TRBV20-1 | NA | TGCAGTGCTAGACAGGCGTCAAGCACAGATACGCAGTATTTT | CSARQASSTDTQYF
NA | TRBJ2-1 | TRBV6-5 | many | TGTGCCAGCACCGTCACTCGGACGCGTTACAATGAGCAGTTCTTC | CASTVTRTRYNEQFF
TRBD1 | TRBJ2-3 | TRBV6-1 | NA | TGTGCCAGCAGTCGCCACTTGGGACAGGGGGTTTCCACAGATACGCAGTATTTT | CASSRHLGQGVSTDTQYF
NA | TRBJ1-1 | TRBV11-2 | NA | TGTGCCAGCAGCCAAGTGGACAGACGAAACACTGAAGCTTTCTTT | CASSQVDRRNTEAFF
NA | TRBJ2-2 | TRBV7-2 | NA | TGTGCCAGCAGCCGCGGACTGACGAACACCGGGGAGCTGTTTTTT | CASSRGLTNTGELFF
TRBD1 | TRBJ2-1 | TRBV24-1 | NA | TGTGCCACCAGTGATAGGGACAGGACGTACAATGAGCAGTTCTTC | CATSDRDRTYNEQFF
NA | TRBJ1-1 | TRBV30 | NA | TGTGCCTGGAATCCGGACAGTTTTACTGAAGCTTTCTTT | CAWNPDSFTEAFF
TRBD1 | TRBJ2-5 | TRBV5-1 | few | TGCGCCAGCAGCAGGGCCGGGACAGGGTTTGAGACCCAGTACTTC | CASSRAGTGFETQYF
TRBD1 | TRBJ2-3 | TRBV5-1 | NA | TGCGCCAGCAGCCTGGACAGGGGGCGTTTGGATACGCAGTATTTT | CASSLDRGRLDTQYF
TRBD1 | TRBJ2-4 | TRBV20-1 | few | TGCAGTGCTATGGGACAGCCCCTAGCCAAAAACATTCAGTACTTC | CSAMGQPLAKNIQYF
TRBD2 | TRBJ2-1 | TRBV5-1 | many | TGCGCCAGCAGCTTATCGCGGGGGAGCAATGAGCAGTTCTTC | CASSLSRGSNEQFF
NA | TRBJ2-5 | TRBV6-5 | many | TGTGCCAGCAGTTACTCACCCTCCGGCATGACATATGAGACCCAGTACTTC | CASSYSPSGMTYETQYF
TRBD2 | TRBJ2-1 | TRBV7-2 | few | TGTGCCAGCAGCCTTAGCGGGGGGGCCATGAGCTACAATGAGCAGTTCTTC | CASSLSGGAMSYNEQFF
TRBD1 | TRBJ1-4 | TRBV6-5 | NA | TGTGCCAGCAGTTACTTGTGGGGACAGGGCGGAGAAAAACTGTTTTTT | CASSYLWGQGGEKLFF
NA | TRBJ2-7 | TRBV4-1 | NA | TGCGCCAGCAGCCAAGACGGGGCCGGGGGATACGAGCAGTACTTC | CASSQDGAGGYEQYF
TRBD2 | TRBJ2-2 | TRBV24-1 | few | TGTGCCACCTCCCCGGGACTAGACACCGGGGAGCTGTTTTTT | CATSPGLDTGELFF